This is a list of T cell receptor beta chains from one sample in a study of CD8 T cells in Susac syndrome. MiXCR, run by TCRdb on the immunoSEQ multiplex PCR reads, gives a single entry per CDR3 protein. The profile shows under 150,000 distinct CDR3 sequences, around 94% of them singletons. The sample comprised CD4+ T cells from PBMCs. These receptors were obtained from a human donor with multiple sclerosis. The CDR3 runs from the conserved cysteine through the conserved F or W. Each record gives: clone size, V gene, J gene, D gene, CDR3 protein, CDR3 DNA. A D gene is named only where the DNA matches it firmly. Part of the rows lack a size; the others show once, few, many or a class for expanded clones.

size: -; V: TRBV30; J: TRBJ2-5; D: -; CDR3: CAWSGQGVETQYF; DNA: TGTGCCTGGAGTGGTCAAGGGGTCGAGACCCAGTACTTC
size: once; V: TRBV29-1; J: TRBJ2-2; D: TRBD1; CDR3: CSVGQGATTGELFF; DNA: TGCAGCGTGGGACAGGGGGCGACGACCGGGGAGCTGTTTTTT
size: -; V: TRBV6-5; J: TRBJ2-2; D: TRBD1; CDR3: CASSPGTGLTGELFF; DNA: TGTGCCAGCAGCCCCGGGACAGGGTTAACCGGGGAGCTGTTTTTT
size: -; V: TRBV29-1; J: TRBJ2-5; D: -; CDR3: CSVRGPAPETQYF; DNA: TGCAGCGTTCGGGGCCCGGCTCCGGAGACCCAGTACTTC
size: -; V: TRBV4-3; J: TRBJ1-3; D: TRBD1; CDR3: CASSQGQGSGNTIYF; DNA: TGCGCCAGCAGCCAAGGACAGGGCTCTGGAAACACCATATATTTT
size: -; V: TRBV6-6; J: TRBJ2-3; D: TRBD2; CDR3: CASSSPGGRATDTQYF; DNA: TGTGCCAGCAGCTCCCCCGGGGGGAGGGCCACAGATACGCAGTATTTT
size: -; V: TRBV12-3/TRBV12-4; J: TRBJ1-1; D: TRBD1; CDR3: CASSRDRGLYTEAFF; DNA: TGTGCCAGCAGCCGGGACAGGGGGCTCTACACTGAAGCTTTCTTT
size: -; V: TRBV12-3/TRBV12-4; J: TRBJ1-1; D: -; CDR3: CASSLHSGTDTEAFF; DNA: TGTGCCAGCAGTCTCCACTCGGGGACGGACACTGAAGCTTTCTTT
size: -; V: TRBV20-1; J: TRBJ1-3; D: -; CDR3: CSALDSGSENTIYF; DNA: TGCAGTGCTTTGGACAGCGGCTCTGAAAACACCATATATTTT
size: -; V: TRBV6-5; J: TRBJ2-7; D: -; CDR3: CASSYSNRVVGEQYF; DNA: TGTGCCAGCAGTTACTCGAACAGGGTCGTCGGGGAGCAGTACTTC
size: -; V: TRBV18; J: TRBJ2-3; D: -; CDR3: CASSPLVAGTDTQYF; DNA: TGTGCCAGCTCACCACTGGTAGCGGGCACAGATACGCAGTATTTT
size: -; V: TRBV19; J: TRBJ2-3; D: -; CDR3: CASSIPTGYADTQYF; DNA: TGTGCCAGTAGTATACCGACAGGATATGCGGATACGCAGTATTTT
size: -; V: TRBV7-3; J: TRBJ1-1; D: TRBD1; CDR3: CASSGQGSEAFF; DNA: TGTGCCAGCAGCGGACAGGGATCTGAAGCTTTCTTT
size: -; V: TRBV9; J: TRBJ1-2; D: TRBD1; CDR3: CASSVGTGNMGGYTF; DNA: TGTGCCAGCAGCGTAGGGACAGGAAACATGGGTGGCTACACCTTC
size: -; V: TRBV10-3; J: TRBJ1-2; D: -; CDR3: CAISESERGIGYTF; DNA: TGTGCCATCAGTGAGTCGGAGAGGGGCATTGGCTACACCTTC
size: -; V: TRBV2; J: TRBJ1-6; D: -; CDR3: CASSDVPNSPLHF; DNA: TGTGCCAGCAGTGATGTCCCGAATTCACCCCTCCACTTT
size: -; V: TRBV29-1; J: TRBJ1-2; D: -; CDR3: CSVEGSGDYGYTF; DNA: TGCAGCGTAGAAGGGAGCGGGGACTATGGCTACACCTTC
size: -; V: TRBV24-1; J: TRBJ2-1; D: -; CDR3: CATSDTARGGNEQFF; DNA: TGTGCCACCAGTGATACAGCCCGAGGGGGCAATGAGCAGTTCTTC
size: once; V: TRBV20-1; J: TRBJ1-1; D: -; CDR3: CSGRWHGNTEAFF; DNA: TGCAGTGGACGATGGCACGGGAACACTGAAGCTTTCTTT
size: -; V: TRBV18; J: TRBJ2-5; D: -; CDR3: CASSPWSSQETQYF; DNA: TGTGCCAGCTCACCATGGAGTAGTCAAGAGACCCAGTACTTC
size: few; V: TRBV3-1; J: TRBJ1-1; D: TRBD1; CDR3: CASSRTGTEAFF; DNA: TGTGCCAGCAGCCGGACAGGCACTGAAGCTTTCTTT
size: -; V: TRBV10-2; J: TRBJ2-7; D: -; CDR3: CASSRQAEQYF; DNA: TGCGCCAGCAGTCGGCAGGCCGAGCAGTACTTC
size: -; V: TRBV12-3/TRBV12-4; J: TRBJ2-1; D: TRBD2; CDR3: CASIFGGLAYGEQFF; DNA: TGTGCCAGCATCTTTGGGGGACTAGCGTATGGTGAGCAGTTCTTC
size: -; V: TRBV7-9; J: TRBJ2-7; D: -; CDR3: CASSLARAYEQYF; DNA: TGTGCCAGCAGCTTAGCGAGGGCCTACGAGCAGTACTTC
size: -; V: TRBV20-1; J: TRBJ2-1; D: -; CDR3: CSAANQYNEQFF; DNA: TGCAGTGCCGCCAACCAATACAATGAGCAGTTCTTC
size: -; V: TRBV30; J: TRBJ2-3; D: TRBD1; CDR3: CAWMDRGLSDTQYF; DNA: TGTGCCTGGATGGACAGGGGGCTCTCAGATACGCAGTATTTT
size: -; V: TRBV18; J: TRBJ1-5; D: -; CDR3: CASSPPEEQPQHF; DNA: TGTGCCAGCTCACCACCGGAAGAGCAGCCCCAGCATTTT
size: -; V: TRBV19; J: TRBJ1-5; D: -; CDR3: CASSPGWNQPQHF; DNA: TGTGCCAGTAGTCCCGGGTGGAATCAGCCCCAGCATTTT
size: once; V: TRBV7-2; J: TRBJ2-7; D: -; CDR3: CASSLYGGILLEQYF; DNA: TGTGCCAGCAGCTTATACGGCGGGATCCTCCTGGAGCAGTACTTC
size: -; V: TRBV7-2; J: TRBJ2-7; D: -; CDR3: CASSLTHNPYEQYF; DNA: TGTGCCAGCAGCTTAACTCATAACCCCTACGAGCAGTACTTC
size: -; V: TRBV10-3; J: TRBJ1-6; D: -; CDR3: CAISENTDSPLHF; DNA: TGTGCCATCAGTGAGAACACCGATTCACCCCTCCACTTT
size: few; V: TRBV5-1; J: TRBJ1-1; D: -; CDR3: CASSSQGRGEAFF; DNA: TGCGCCAGCAGCTCCCAGGGAAGGGGTGAAGCTTTCTTT
size: -; V: TRBV18; J: TRBJ1-5; D: TRBD1; CDR3: CASSPDRGTTNQPQHF; DNA: TGTGCCAGCTCACCAGACAGGGGAACTACGAATCAGCCCCAGCATTTT
size: once; V: TRBV10-3; J: TRBJ2-3; D: TRBD1; CDR3: CAIRQTGTTDTQYF; DNA: TGTGCCATCAGGCAGACAGGGACGACAGATACGCAGTATTTT
size: -; V: TRBV27; J: TRBJ2-1; D: TRBD2; CDR3: CASSLRLAGNYNEQFF; DNA: TGTGCCAGCAGTTTACGACTAGCGGGGAACTACAATGAGCAGTTCTTC
size: once; V: TRBV11-2; J: TRBJ2-5; D: -; CDR3: CASSSQYQETQYF; DNA: TGTGCCAGCAGCTCCCAGTACCAAGAGACCCAGTACTTC
size: -; V: TRBV7-8; J: TRBJ1-1; D: -; CDR3: CASSANRVLGEAFF; DNA: TGTGCCAGCAGCGCCAACAGGGTACTCGGTGAAGCTTTCTTT
size: few; V: TRBV30; J: TRBJ2-7; D: -; CDR3: CAWRRVTYEQYF; DNA: TGTGCCTGGAGGAGGGTAACCTACGAGCAGTACTTC
size: -; V: TRBV20-1; J: TRBJ1-1; D: TRBD1; CDR3: CSARDQGVTEAFF; DNA: TGCAGTGCTAGAGATCAGGGGGTTACTGAAGCTTTCTTT
size: few; V: TRBV30; J: TRBJ2-5; D: TRBD2; CDR3: CAWSVAGPRAQYF; DNA: TGTGCCTGGAGTGTAGCGGGGCCCCGGGCCCAGTACTTC
size: -; V: TRBV3-1; J: TRBJ2-3; D: TRBD2; CDR3: CASSQFVLRASGTSTDTQYF; DNA: TGTGCCAGCAGCCAATTCGTACTCCGTGCTAGCGGGACTAGCACAGATACGCAGTATTTT
size: -; V: TRBV20-1; J: TRBJ1-1; D: -; CDR3: CSARGPRETEAFF; DNA: TGCAGTGCTAGAGGGCCGAGGGAGACTGAAGCTTTCTTT
size: -; V: TRBV20-1; J: TRBJ2-7; D: TRBD2; CDR3: CSARLFLLAGGLAYEQYF; DNA: TGCAGTGCTAGACTTTTTTTACTAGCGGGAGGGCTTGCCTACGAGCAGTACTTC
size: -; V: TRBV6-2/TRBV6-3; J: TRBJ2-4; D: -; CDR3: CASSPGTLKNIQYF; DNA: TGTGCCAGCAGTCCCGGGACACTTAAAAACATTCAGTACTTC
size: -; V: TRBV30; J: TRBJ2-2; D: -; CDR3: CAWERGGSSTGELFF; DNA: TGTGCCTGGGAGAGGGGGGGATCCTCCACCGGGGAGCTGTTTTTT
size: -; V: TRBV6-1; J: TRBJ2-7; D: -; CDR3: CASRGVHYEQYF; DNA: TGTGCCAGCAGGGGCGTTCACTACGAGCAGTACTTC
size: -; V: TRBV12-3/TRBV12-4; J: TRBJ1-2; D: -; CDR3: CASSSTGIQYGYTF; DNA: TGTGCCAGCAGTTCCACAGGGATTCAGTATGGCTACACCTTC
size: -; V: TRBV12-3/TRBV12-4; J: TRBJ2-3; D: -; CDR3: CASGDGRTDTQYF; DNA: TGTGCCAGCGGGGACGGGCGCACAGATACGCAGTATTTT
size: -; V: TRBV7-9; J: TRBJ1-6; D: -; CDR3: CASSRYGQTLSPLHF; DNA: TGTGCCAGCAGCCGATACGGACAAACCCTTTCACCCCTCCACTTT